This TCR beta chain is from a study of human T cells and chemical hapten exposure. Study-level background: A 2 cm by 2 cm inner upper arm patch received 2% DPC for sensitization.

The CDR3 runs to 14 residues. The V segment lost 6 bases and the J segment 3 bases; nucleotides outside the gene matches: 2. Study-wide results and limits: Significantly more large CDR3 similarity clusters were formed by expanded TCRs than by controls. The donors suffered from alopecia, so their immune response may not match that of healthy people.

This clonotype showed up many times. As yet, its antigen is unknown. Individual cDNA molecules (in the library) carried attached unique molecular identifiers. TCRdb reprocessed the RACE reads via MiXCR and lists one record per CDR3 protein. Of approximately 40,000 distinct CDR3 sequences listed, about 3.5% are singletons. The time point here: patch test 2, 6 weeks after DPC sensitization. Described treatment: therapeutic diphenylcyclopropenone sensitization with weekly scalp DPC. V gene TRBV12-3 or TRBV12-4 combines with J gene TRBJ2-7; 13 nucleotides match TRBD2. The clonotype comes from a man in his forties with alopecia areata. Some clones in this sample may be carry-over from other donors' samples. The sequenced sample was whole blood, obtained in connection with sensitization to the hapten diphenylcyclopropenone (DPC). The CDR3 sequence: CASRLAGGHYEQYF. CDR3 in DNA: TGTGCCAGCAGACTAGCGGGAGGGCACTACGAGCAGTACTTC.